This T cell receptor (beta chain) was captured by sequencing in a study of blood T cell repertoires in COVID-19. Here immunoSEQ multiplex PCR was the method, and the copy in TCRdb shows in-frame clones only, minus some. The data show 200,000 to 250,000 clones, around four fifths seen once. Germline V gives CDR1 KGHDR, CDR2 SFDVKD. With 5 bases removed from V and 6 bases from J, the gap between germline ends came to 10 bases. CDR3 length equals 12 residues. The chain joins TRBV24-1 to TRBJ2-7; D is uncertain. This clonotype was sampled from a woman of 80 years or more with active or convalescent COVID-19. Sequencing was done on a sample of peripheral blood. CDR3 loop: CATSGSPPEQYF. As DNA, the CDR3 is TGTGCCACCAGTGGTTCTCCCCCCGAGCAGTACTTC.